Listed here are 15 T cell receptor beta chains from one sample, sequenced in a study of control samples from healthy donors and cancer patients. Produced via immunoSEQ multiplex PCR; TCRdb's table is partial and in-frame only. The sample lists some 80,000 clones, approximately 92% occurring once. Sequences were obtained from blood. Source of these receptors: a woman aged 60-70 years in good health.

The chain couples TRBV5-1 to TRBJ2-5, with D hard to call. The length of the CDR3 is 13 residues. The germline gives CDR1 SGHRS, CDR2 YFSETQ. Trimming cost V 2 bases and J 5 bases, with 10 bases left between them. The DNA for the CDR3 is TGCGCCAGCAGCTTCCAGAGTGGGGAGACCCAGTACTTC. This codes for CASSFQSGETQYF.

With respect to this clone: One junction end disagrees with the germline gene, perhaps due to a read error. DNA of the CDR3: TGCGCCACCAGTCATCGAGTGGGGAAAGATGAAAAACTGTTTTTT. It translates to CATSHRVGKDEKLFF. The gene calls are TRBV10-1 and TRBJ1-4; D unresolved. The CDR3 sequence is 15 residues long. Germline CDR1 and CDR2: WNHNN and SYGVQD (reference sequence).

This clone was observed once. The V call is TRBV6-1, the J call TRBJ2-1; the match to TRBD2 covers 13 bases. CDR1 and CDR2 (germline): MNHNS, SASEGT. V gave up 4 bases and J gave up 9 bases; unmatched junction bases: 15. The CDR3 is made up of 18 amino acids. CDR3 amino acids: CASSGPGQRLAGGGEQFF. The CDR3 DNA reads as TGTGCCAGCAGTGGGCCGGGACAGAGACTAGCGGGGGGTGGTGAGCAGTTCTTC.

The gene calls are TRBV19 and TRBJ1-6; D is possibly TRBD1 (5 bases). Trimming cost V 7 bases and J 7 bases, with 14 bases left between them. Germline V gene data show CDR1 as LNHDA and CDR2 as SQIVND (reference sequence). CDR3 length: 14 amino acids. The CDR3 protein is CASNTGLLNSPLHF. CDR3 bases: TGTGCCAGTAACACGGGACTGTTGAATTCACCCCTCCACTTT. The full variable domain, in which reference TRBV19 and TRBJ1-6 provide the parts outside the CDR3, is DGGITQSPKYLFRKEGQNVTLSCEQNLNHDAMYWYRQDPGQGLRLIYYSQIVNDFQKGDIAEGYSVSREKKESFPLTVTSAQKNPTAFYLCASNTGLLNSPLHFGNGTRLTVT.

This rearrangement joins TRBV30 to TRBJ1-5; D remains unclear. V lost 2 bases and J lost 5, with 10 bases in between. The length of the CDR3 is 13 residues. CDR1 is GTSNPN and CDR2 is SVGIG in the germline V gene (reference sequence). The CDR3 reads CAWSPNDDQPQHF. Here the CDR3 DNA reads TGTGCCTGGAGTCCCAACGACGATCAGCCCCAGCATTTT.

The V gene is TRBV18, the J gene TRBJ2-5; possibly TRBD1 for D (6 bases). The CDR3 is 13 amino acids. Deletions cut 9 bases from V and 1 base from J, with 12 bases between. Germline V gives CDR1 KGHSH, CDR2 LQKENI. This CDR3 reads CASQDSSQETQYF. The DNA of the CDR3 is TGTGCCAGTCAGGACAGTTCCCAAGAGACCCAGTACTTC.

The V call is TRBV29-1, the J call TRBJ2-3, with D possibly being TRBD1 or TRBD2 (5 bases each). V lost 5 bases to trimming and J lost 1 base, with 37 bases between them. This CDR3 contains 22 residues. In germline, CDR1 is SQVTM, CDR2 ANQGSEA. CDR3 amino acids: CSVTIGTHCGGFVVSGTDTQYF. The CDR3 region has the DNA TGCAGCGTTACTATCGGGACCCACTGCGGTGGGTTCGTCGTCAGTGGCACAGATACGCAGTATTTT.

The chain carries TRBV7-9 and TRBJ2-1; 7 nucleotides match TRBD2. This CDR3 region has 15 residues. Per the germline V gene, CDR1 is SEHNR and CDR2 is FQNEAQ (reference sequence). V lost 5 bases, J lost 3 bases, and 7 bases stayed unmatched. Here the CDR3 reads CASSLTSLLYNEQFF. The CDR3 nucleotides read TGTGCCAGCAGCCTGACTAGCCTTCTCTACAATGAGCAGTTCTTC.

This clone was observed a single time. The chain has TRBV4-3 and TRBJ1-6; D unclear. Germline assignment: CDR1 LGHNA and CDR2 YSLEER. The CDR3 is made up of 16 amino acids. V dropped 2 bases and J dropped 0 bases, with 8 bases sitting between them. CDR3 DNA sequence: TGCGCCAGCAGCCAAAATCCTAGCTCCTATAATTCACCCCTCCACTTT. Translating gives CASSQNPSSYNSPLHF.

V usage is TRBV5-4 and J usage is TRBJ2-1; TRBD2 is a possible D gene (6 bases). The V end was cut by 0 bases, the J end by 12 bases, with 16 bases between. Germline loops: CDR1 SGHNT, CDR2 YYREEE (reference sequence). CDR3 length: 14 amino acids. The CDR3 loop reads CASSLDLRRVAQFF. CDR3 nucleotides: TGTGCCAGCAGCTTGGATCTTCGGAGGGTTGCGCAGTTCTTC. The variable domain in full, with the rest retrieved from reference TRBV5-4 and TRBJ2-1, is ETGVTQSPTHLIKTRGQQVTLRCSSQSGHNTVSWYQQALGQGPQFIFQYYREEENGRGNFPPRFSGLQFPNYSSELNVNALELDDSALYLCASSLDLRRVAQFFGPGTRLTVL.

J is TRBJ2-5 and V is TRBV7-8; no reliable D call. The CDR3 contains 11 residues. V shed 5 bases and J shed 5 bases, with 6 bases lying between them. Germline CDR1 is SGHVS and CDR2 is FQNEAQ. This CDR3 is CASSPGETQYF. CDR3 nucleotide sequence: TGTGCCAGCAGCCCCGGGGAGACCCAGTACTTC.

The rearrangement joins TRBV3-1 (or the pseudogene TRBV3-2) to TRBJ1-2; TRBD1 might be the D (6 bases). Germline V gene data show CDR1 as LGHDT and CDR2 as YNNKEL (reference sequence). The CDR3 extends over 15 amino acids. V was clipped by 4 bases and J by 5 bases, with 17 bases between them. The CDR3 reads CASSLGSRGDYGYTF. As DNA, the CDR3 is TGTGCCAGCAGCCTCGGGTCCAGGGGCGATTATGGCTACACCTTC.

This chain joins TRBV7-9 and TRBJ2-7, with D possibly matching TRBD1 (6 bases). Trimming left V 1 base short and J 5 bases short, with 15 bases between. This CDR3 has 15 amino acids. In germline, CDR1 is SEHNR, CDR2 FQNEAQ (reference sequence). For the CDR3, the DNA is TGTGCCAGCAGCTTAGGGTGGCAGGGGCAGGACGAGCAGTACTTC. Its protein is CASSLGWQGQDEQYF.

This chain links TRBV6-1 with TRBJ1-6, with no clear D. Germline CDR1 MNHNS, CDR2 SASEGT. The CDR3 runs to 16 residues. V was shortened by 2 bases and J by 6 bases, with 14 bases between the two germline ends. The CDR3 sequence is CASSEKIGLSNSPLHF. CDR3 nucleotide sequence: TGTGCCAGCAGTGAAAAAATAGGTTTATCTAATTCACCCCTCCACTTT.

The rearrangement uses TRBV28 and TRBJ2-7, with 13 bases identical to TRBD2. This CDR3 spans 14 amino acids. Per the germline V gene, CDR1 is MDHEN and CDR2 is SYDVKM. The J segment lost 2 bases and the V segment lost 5 bases, leaving 0 bases of the junction unmatched. For the CDR3, the DNA is TGTGCCAGCAGTGGGACTAGCGGGGCCTACGAGCAGTACTTC. Protein product: CASSGTSGAYEQYF.